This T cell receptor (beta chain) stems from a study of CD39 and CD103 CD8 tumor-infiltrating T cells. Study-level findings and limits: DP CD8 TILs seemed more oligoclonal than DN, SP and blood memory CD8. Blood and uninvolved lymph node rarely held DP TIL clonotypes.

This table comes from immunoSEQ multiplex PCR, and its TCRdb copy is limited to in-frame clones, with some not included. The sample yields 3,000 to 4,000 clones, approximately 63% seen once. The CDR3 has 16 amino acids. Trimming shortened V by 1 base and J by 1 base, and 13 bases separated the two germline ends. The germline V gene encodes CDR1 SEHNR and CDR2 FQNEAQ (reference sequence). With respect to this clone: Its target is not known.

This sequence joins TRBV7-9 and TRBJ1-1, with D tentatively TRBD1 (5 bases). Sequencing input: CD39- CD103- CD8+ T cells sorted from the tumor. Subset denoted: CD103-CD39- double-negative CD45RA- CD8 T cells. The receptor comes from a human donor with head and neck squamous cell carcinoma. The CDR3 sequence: CASSLGIWGRNTEAFF. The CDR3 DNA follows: TGTGCCAGCAGCTTAGGGATCTGGGGGAGGAACACTGAAGCTTTCTTT.